This T cell receptor (beta chain) was documented in a study of CD8+ T cells in alopecia areata (dated by TCRdb to between 2018 and 2020). Notes on the research overall: The treated patients, all with moderate-to-severe alopecia areata, were enrolled in an open-label pilot trial of oral tofacitinib given at 5 to 10 mg twice daily. On the human side, TCRbeta sequencing was run on scalp tissue and on sorted CD4+ and CD8+ peripheral blood T cells from healthy controls and from alopecia areata patients with either patchy or totalis/universalis disease. To study T cell clonal expansion in alopecia areata, the researchers applied high-throughput TCRbeta sequencing to both the C3H/HeJ mouse model and human patients. RNA came from the PAXgene miRNA kit for fixed scalp, the miRNeasy kit for PBMCs, and the RNeasy kit for mouse skin. Scalp clonality was compared among normal scalp (n=4), patchy alopecia areata scalp (n=8), and alopecia totalis/universalis scalp (n=8). Amplification of TCRbeta CDR3 regions was done by immunoSEQ multiplex PCR using 35 Vbeta forward primers and 13 Jbeta reverse primers. Patients on tofacitinib were biopsied at baseline and after 4 and 24 weeks of treatment, and several of the patients also had a later scalp biopsy. Patients received tofacitinib for 6 to 18 months and were then followed off drug for 6 months to check for delayed response and recurrence.

Paper-wide results and their limitations: Compared with normal scalp, lesional scalp had higher clonality and more expanded CD8+ clones, particularly in alopecia totalis/universalis, a pattern that suggests antigenic drive. Unlike mouse skin, where gammadelta T cells dominate, normal human skin contains resident alphabeta T cells that get sequenced too, which complicates analysis of the scalp TCR repertoire. TCR sequences shared between patients were less clear than in mice, possibly partly because of HLA diversity in the patient population.

Comments on this clone: Its antigen is not yet known. Base qualities are not at hand, and no much larger clone is one base apart.

The germline ends are 7 bases apart after V is trimmed by 2 bases and J by 3 bases. As encoded in the germline V gene, CDR1 is MNHEY while CDR2 is SVGAGI. Counted from cysteine to phenylalanine, this CDR3 has 13 amino acids. Only the CDR3 region is kept as DNA, spanning 39 bases read in frame from base 1. The meaning of the sample's time point label: baseline before oral tofacitinib. Lesional scalp punch biopsies and peripheral blood were obtained from alopecia areata patients. After PBMCs were isolated by density centrifugation and stained for CD3, CD4 and CD8, a FACSAria was used to sort CD4+ and CD8+ T cells. The receptor library was made with the immunoSEQ multiplex PCR assay. For TCR sequencing, RNA was extracted from every sample and reverse transcribed into cDNA to serve as template. SuperScript III was used to make first-strand cDNA, primed with a 2:1 mix of oligo-dT and random hexamers. A synthetic immune receptor repertoire was used to gauge amplification bias, and whatever bias remained was removed computationally. Per the source publication's procedure: Raw reads were preprocessed to remove errors, and CDR3 was defined according to IMGT conventions as the region from the conserved cysteine to phenylalanine. To get clonality, Shannon entropy was normalized by log2 of the number of productive unique TCRs and the result was subtracted from 1. Scalp TCRbeta sequences were cross-referenced with sorted blood CD4 and CD8 repertoires so that the CD4 or CD8 identity of scalp clones could be inferred. Drawn from immuneACCESS, this table holds only the in-frame rearrangements with V and J called that TCRdb kept. Clones are partly lost; checked studies trace under half to an unresolved V gene and leave the rest unexplained. Clone size and the V and J calls come from that table; the DNA yielded D and trimming. For this sample the table gives about 130,000 clones, of which 45% to 60% were detected only once. Of the sample, less than 5.5% is held by the ten largest clones.

The input for sequencing was CD4+ T cells sorted from blood, taken at week 0. This TCR was sampled from a human donor with alopecia areata. The chain was built from TRBV6-5 and TRBJ1-1, with the D gene too uncertain to name. The DNA sequence follows: TGTGCCAGCAGTTACGGGCGGTACACTGAAGCTTTCTTT. The resulting protein is CASSYGRYTEAFF.